This T cell receptor beta chain was identified in a study of shared clonotypes between healthy human individuals. Whole-study findings and limits: At large depth, rarefaction still showed sorted-subset sequencing to be incomplete.

The CDR3 consists of 14 residues. Germline CDR1 and CDR2: SGDLS and YYNGEE. The V segment lost 3 bases and the J segment 5 bases; nucleotides outside the gene matches: 7. This clone was seen a single time. Its target is unknown. TCRdb keeps only in-frame clones here, not all; method: immunoSEQ multiplex PCR. The table lists 300,000 to 400,000 clones, around nine tenths of them singletons. This TCR came from a man younger than 30 in good health. This chain joins TRBV9 and TRBJ2-5; 7 bases fit TRBD2. Material for sequencing was memory CD8+ T cells sorted from blood. Subset given: CD45RO+ cells pooled with CCR7-negative TemRA cells. The CDR3, as DNA: TGTGCCAGCAGCGGCGGCGGGAGTGGGGAGACCCAGTACTTC. Residues: CASSGGGSGETQYF.